The sequence of this T cell receptor beta chain was determined in a study of spatial heterogeneity in lung cancer. Of note for this clonotype: Its matching antigen is unknown.

Each TCR cDNA molecule bore a unique molecular identifier. TCRdb passed the 5' RACE reads through MiXCR, listing each CDR3 protein once. The data show more than 65,000 distinct CDR3 sequences, with roughly 8% seen just once and roughly 7% held by the top ten. The study's findings and limits: Ubiquitous expanded tumor TCRs were seen in blood more at resection than at follow-up.

This CDR3 spans 15 amino acids. V shed 3 bases, J shed 3 bases, and the junction held 7 bases outside the gene matches. Germline V lookup: CDR1 SGHRS, CDR2 YFSETQ. Time point: sample taken at primary tumor resection. The specimen comprised PBMCs, sampled at surgery. The sequence was collected from a male donor with early-stage non-small cell lung cancer. The rearrangement links TRBV5-1 to TRBJ1-1, with 8 bases aligning to TRBD1. The CDR3 is CASSWGQVGDTEAFF. The CDR3 nucleotides are TGCGCCAGCAGCTGGGGACAGGTTGGGGACACTGAAGCTTTCTTT. Full variable domain (remainder filled in from reference TRBV5-1 and TRBJ1-1): KAGVTQTPRYLIKTRGQQVTLSCSPISGHRSVSWYQQTPGQGLQFLFEYFSETQRNKGNFPGRFSGRQFSNSRSEMNVSTLELGDSALYLCASSWGQVGDTEAFFGQGTRLTVV.